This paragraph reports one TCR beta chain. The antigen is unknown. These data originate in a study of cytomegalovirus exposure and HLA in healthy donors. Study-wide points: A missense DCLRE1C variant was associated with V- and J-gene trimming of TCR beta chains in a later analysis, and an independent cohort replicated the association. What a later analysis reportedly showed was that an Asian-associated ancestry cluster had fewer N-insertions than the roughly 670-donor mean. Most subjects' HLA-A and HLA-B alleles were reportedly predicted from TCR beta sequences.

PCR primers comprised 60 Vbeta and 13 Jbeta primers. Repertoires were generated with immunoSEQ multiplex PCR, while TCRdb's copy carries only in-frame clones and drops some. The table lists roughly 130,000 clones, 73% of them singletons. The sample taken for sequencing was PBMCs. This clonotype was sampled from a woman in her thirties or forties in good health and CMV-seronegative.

In DNA, the CDR3 is TGTGCCAGCAGCGGATTGGGCAACCCGAACACTGAAGCTTTCTTT. Protein product: CASSGLGNPNTEAFF. This chain uses TRBV27 with TRBJ1-1; D is unclear. Germline loops: CDR1 MNHEY, CDR2 SMNVEV (reference sequence). Between the trimmed V and J ends, which lost 6 bases and 1 base, there was a span of 15 bases. This CDR3 is 15 amino acids long.